This T cell receptor (beta chain) was sequenced during a study of T cells and Merkel cell carcinoma outcomes. Regarding the study as a whole: Reportedly, T-cell repertoire with density predicts Merkel cell carcinoma outcomes.

This CDR3 spans 15 amino acids. Germline assignment: CDR1 MNHEY and CDR2 SVGAGI. The junction had 11 bases not matched to a gene; V was cut back by 7 bases and J by 4 bases. The data were produced by immunoSEQ multiplex PCR, yet TCRdb's version contains in-frame clones alone and is incomplete. The sample contains 9,000 or so clones, roughly 80% of which appear only once. Details on this clone: Antigen unknown.

This chain links TRBV6-5 with TRBJ1-2; 8 positions match TRBD1. Source material: tumor tissue from Merkel cell carcinoma. The receptor was derived from a human donor with Merkel cell carcinoma. Here the CDR3 DNA reads TGTGCCAGCACCTCCTCCCAGGGGGCTGCCTATGGCTACACCTTC. Translation gives CASTSSQGAAYGYTF.